This T cell receptor (beta chain) derives from a study of OX40 agonist ivuxolimab in advanced cancers. Across the whole study: Ivuxolimab, which patients received intravenously every 2 weeks, was dosed at 0.01 to 10 mg/kg. A male proportion of about 80% was recorded, with mean age about 60 years and range about 23 to 80. Study-wide results and limits: Antigens targeted by the expanded peripheral T cells were not determined.

Trimming at V came to 0 bases and at J to 9 bases, leaving 9 bases not matched to a gene. Germline CDR1 is SGHNT and CDR2 is YYREEE (reference sequence). The CDR3 covers 16 residues. Clones were sequenced by immunoSEQ multiplex PCR, and TCRdb holds only the in-frame ones, with some missing. The sample lists about 53,000 clones, approximately 88% occurring once. To note about this clone: Antigen unknown.

The starting material was CD4+ or CD8+ T cells sorted from blood, obtained in a trial of the OX40 agonist ivuxolimab. The gene calls are TRBV5-4 and TRBJ2-1; 10 bases line up with TRBD2. This clonotype was sampled from an adult with an advanced solid tumor such as melanoma, head and neck, liver or kidney cancer. The chain's CDR3 is CASSLAELAGDLEQFF. The CDR3 DNA reads as TGTGCCAGCAGCTTGGCCGAGCTAGCGGGAGATCTTGAGCAGTTCTTC.